This T cell receptor beta chain was profiled in a study of circulating CD8 cells and anti-PD-1 response in melanoma. Study details: About 55% of the 13 melanoma patients received first-line anti-PD-1 therapy. General observations from the study: Subset repertoires were largely private at M1, with under 7% shared. Tumor reactivity was tested by peptide assays on expanded sorted subsets. Some patients were treatment-naive; others were previously treated.

TCR libraries were prepared from roughly 14 ng of total RNA with the QIAseq Immune Repertoire TCR panel. TCRdb independently ran MiXCR on the reads; one entry per CDR3 protein. The sample lists roughly 790 distinct CDR3 sequences; roughly 7.4% were seen once. This clonotype is categorized as medium-sized. Antigen specificity is unknown. Four subsets defined by PD-1 and/or TIGIT were sorted from live CD3+CD8+TCRalphabeta+ cells. This CDR3 is 14 amino acids long. V gave up 4 bases and J gave up 3 bases; unmatched junction bases: 3. From germline, CDR1 is MNHEY and CDR2 SMNVEV (reference sequence). The receptor's source is a human donor with melanoma. The sequencing here drew on CD8+ T cells from PBMCs, taken at baseline or after one month of anti-PD-1 therapy (not recorded which). The V call is TRBV27, the J call TRBJ1-5; 7 nucleotides agree with TRBD1. CDR3 loop: CASSSGTVNQPQHF. CDR3 nucleotide sequence: TGTGCCAGCAGTTCCGGGACAGTCAATCAGCCCCAGCATTTT.